A selection of T cell receptor beta chains follows, all from one sample in a study of brain T cells in children with intractable seizures. The table came from immunoSEQ multiplex PCR; TCRdb's copy has only in-frame clones and leaves some out. The sample carries under 150,000 clones, approximately 94% recorded once. Sample: peripheral blood, taken at surgery. The receptors originated from a boy under three years old with hemimegalencephaly and intractable seizures. The CDR3 runs from the conserved cysteine through the conserved F or W. The D gene is left open where the match is weak. Rows may omit the clone size; those that give it use once, few, many or a size class.

abundance | d_gene | j_gene | v_gene | CDR3nt | CDR3aa
NA | TRBD1 | TRBJ1-1 | TRBV5-5 | TGTGCCAGCAGCCCGACAGGGTTGAACACTGAAGCTTTCTTT | CASSPTGLNTEAFF
NA | NA | TRBJ2-7 | TRBV6-5 | TGTGCCAGCAGTCCCGGGCTTGGGGGCTCCTACGAGCAGTACTTC | CASSPGLGGSYEQYF
once | TRBD2 | TRBJ2-3 | TRBV9 | TGTGCCAGCAGCCCCCCTTATCCCGGACTAGCGGGAGGCGATACGCAGTATTTT | CASSPPYPGLAGGDTQYF
NA | NA | TRBJ2-2 | TRBV4-3 | TGCGCCAGCAGCCAAGAACGTCAGAACACCGGGGAGCTGTTTTTT | CASSQERQNTGELFF
NA | NA | TRBJ1-2 | TRBV7-2 | TGTGCCAGCAGCTTAAATAACTATGGCTACACCTTC | CASSLNNYGYTF
NA | TRBD2 | TRBJ2-7 | TRBV27 | TGTGCCAGCACCAAGGGACTAGCGGGAGGGCCCAACGAGCAGTACTTC | CASTKGLAGGPNEQYF
NA | NA | TRBJ1-6 | TRBV4-1 | TGCGCCAGCAGCCCCCTTGAGGGGTGGAATTCACCCCTCCACTTT | CASSPLEGWNSPLHF
NA | NA | TRBJ1-5 | TRBV6-2/TRBV6-3 | TGTGCCAGCAGTTTCCCCCAACACTCGAGCAATCAGCCCCAGCATTTT | CASSFPQHSSNQPQHF
few | NA | TRBJ2-5 | TRBV20-1 | TGCAGTGCTAGAGCGGGAGAGACCCAGTACTTC | CSARAGETQYF
NA | NA | TRBJ2-5 | TRBV5-1 | TGCGCCAGCAGCCCCATCGGACGGAACCGCCAAGAGACCCAGTACTTC | CASSPIGRNRQETQYF
NA | NA | TRBJ2-3 | TRBV6-5 | TGTGCCAGCAGCTTAGCACCCTCACCCACAGATACGCAGTATTTT | CASSLAPSPTDTQYF
NA | NA | TRBJ1-2 | TRBV28 | TGTGCCAGCAGCCCATCCATCCGGTTCTATGGCTACACCTTC | CASSPSIRFYGYTF
NA | NA | TRBJ1-3 | TRBV2 | TGTGCCAGCAGGGCGCCGGGGGCGCCCCAACGAAACACCATATATTTT | CASRAPGAPQRNTIYF
NA | TRBD2 | TRBJ2-7 | TRBV4-1 | TGCGCCAGCAGCCTCGGCCCTCCGGGACTAGTGTTCTACGAGCAGTACTTC | CASSLGPPGLVFYEQYF
NA | NA | TRBJ2-5 | TRBV5-1 | TGCGCCAGCAGCTTAGGGGGGAATAATCGAGAGACCCAGTACTTC | CASSLGGNNRETQYF
NA | NA | TRBJ1-2 | TRBV7-9 | TGTGCCAGCAGCTCCGGGAACTATGGCTACACCTTC | CASSSGNYGYTF
NA | TRBD2 | TRBJ2-7 | TRBV27 | TGTGCCACCTCCCCCACGGGAGGGCCGCGTGAGCAGTACTTC | CATSPTGGPREQYF
NA | TRBD2 | TRBJ2-3 | TRBV29-1 | TGCAGCGTCCGCACCGGGACTAGCGTCAAGGATACGCAGTATTTT | CSVRTGTSVKDTQYF
NA | NA | TRBJ2-2 | TRBV23-1 | TGCGCCAGCAGTCAATTTTCTGCATTAGGGGACGGGGAGCTGTTTTTT | CASSQFSALGDGELFF
NA | NA | TRBJ2-3 | TRBV9 | TGTGCCAGCAGCGTGGCGGATACGCAGTATTTT | CASSVADTQYF
NA | NA | TRBJ1-2 | TRBV5-1 | TGCGCCAGCAGCTCAAGGGGTTATGGCTACACCTTC | CASSSRGYGYTF
NA | TRBD1 | TRBJ1-6 | TRBV7-9 | TGTGCCAGCAGCTACGGACAGGGAAGATCACCCCTCCACTTT | CASSYGQGRSPLHF
NA | TRBD1 | TRBJ1-6 | TRBV5-6 | TGTGCCAGCAGCCCCGGACAGGGCTTAAATTCACCCCTCCACTTT | CASSPGQGLNSPLHF
NA | NA | TRBJ1-5 | TRBV24-1 | TGTGCCACCAGTGCCAGGGCCCCTCAGCCCCAGCATTTT | CATSARAPQPQHF
NA | NA | TRBJ1-1 | TRBV20-1 | TGCAGTGCGCGGGGGTTAACTGAAGCTTTCTTT | CSARGLTEAFF